Listed here are 9 T cell receptor beta chains from one sample, sequenced in a study of HIV-infected patients and healthy controls. Antiretroviral therapy had run roughly three months, about 14 weeks, before follow-up blood collection. All unsorted peripheral T cells were captured because whole blood was used without fractionation. Around 450 ng RNA was reverse transcribed with alpha and beta constant-region primers. Alpha and beta chain libraries were made separately by chain-specific third strand synthesis with multiplexing indices. From the 5' RACE reads, TCRdb called clonotypes with MiXCR, one entry per CDR3 protein. The data contain about 14,000 distinct CDR3 sequences, around 10% of them singletons. The sequenced sample was blood, obtained during antiretroviral therapy. The source is an adult with HIV infection. The donor label of this sample is uncertain.

This clonotype was detected many times. The V call is TRBV6-5, the J call TRBJ2-2, with D tentatively TRBD1 or TRBD2 (5 bases each). The V gene lost 0 bases and the J gene lost 8 bases, with 10 bases spanning the gap. The germline gives CDR1 MNHEY, CDR2 SVGAGI. There are 14 residues in the CDR3. The CDR3 DNA reads as TGTGCCAGCAGTTACTCGAGGGGAAATGGGGAGCTGTTTTTT. It translates to CASSYSRGNGELFF.

This clonotype came up many times. This chain links TRBV18 with TRBJ2-3; D is perhaps TRBD2 (5 bases). The V and J ends lost 3 bases and 4 bases respectively, with 17 bases between them. Germline values: CDR1 KGHSH, CDR2 LQKENI. This CDR3 spans 16 amino acids. The DNA for the CDR3 is TGTGCCAGCTCACCGCGGCCTAGGGAGACTTCAGATACGCAGTATTTT. Its protein is CASSPRPRETSDTQYF.

This clonotype has just a few counts. The rearrangement joins TRBV2 to TRBJ2-7, with TRBD1 identical over 9 bases. In germline, CDR1 is SNHLY, CDR2 FYNNEI. Trimming removed 9 bases from V and 7 bases from J; junction bases left unmatched: 7. The CDR3 totals 12 residues. Here the CDR3 reads CARGQGIGEQYF. The CDR3 DNA is TGTGCCAGAGGACAGGGGATAGGGGAGCAGTACTTC.

This clonotype was observed many times. The J gene is TRBJ2-7, the V gene TRBV20-1; D is possibly TRBD1 (6 bases). Trimming left V 6 bases short and J 3 bases short, with 9 bases between. Germline CDR1 and CDR2: DFQATT and SNEGSKA (reference sequence). The CDR3 spans 11 residues. The CDR3 loop reads CSAGRGYEQYF. CDR3 in DNA: TGCAGTGCCGGCAGGGGCTACGAGCAGTACTTC.

This clonotype appeared many times. The J gene is TRBJ2-5, the V gene TRBV2, with D possibly TRBD2 on 5 matching bases. Germline V gene lookup returns CDR1 SNHLY and CDR2 FYNNEI. This CDR3 comprises 13 residues. Trimming stripped 6 bases from V and 5 bases from J, with 13 bases between. CDR3 protein: CASSPNRGETQYF. CDR3 bases: TGTGCCAGCAGCCCAAATAGAGGGGAGACCCAGTACTTC.

By share, this clonotype counts as medium-sized. The chain combines TRBV7-9 with TRBJ1-5; D not certain. The germline V gene has CDR1 SEHNR and CDR2 FQNEAQ (reference sequence). The germline V and J ends were trimmed by 1 base and 6 bases, with 4 bases remaining between them. This CDR3 contains 12 residues. The chain's CDR3 is CASSLGSQPQHF. The CDR3 nucleotides are TGTGCCAGCAGCTTAGGGAGTCAGCCCCAGCATTTT.

This clonotype has a count of ten or more. This chain links TRBV7-2 with TRBJ2-1; 7 bases are a match to TRBD1. The V and J ends lost 6 bases and 1 base, in that order; junction bases with no gene match: 6. This CDR3 contains 15 residues. Germline CDR1 SGHTA, CDR2 FQGNSA. CDR3 sequence reads: CASRRTGGSYNEQFF. The CDR3 DNA reads as TGTGCCAGCAGGAGGACAGGAGGATCCTACAATGAGCAGTTCTTC.

The chain combines TRBV19 with TRBJ2-1; TRBD2 matches 13 bases. The CDR3 runs 19 residues. From germline, CDR1 is LNHDA and CDR2 SQIVND (reference sequence). With 4 bases clipped from V and 3 bases from J, the junction kept 12 bases outside the gene matches. CDR3 residues: CASSKSGWTSGGYYNEQFF. CDR3 in DNA: TGTGCCAGTAGTAAGTCAGGGTGGACTAGCGGGGGTTACTACAATGAGCAGTTCTTC.

The chain employs TRBV5-1 and TRBJ2-6; D uncertain. The germline V gene has CDR1 SGHRS and CDR2 YFSETQ. The CDR3 has 16 residues. V was cut by 0 bases and J by 0 bases, with 7 bases left in between. The CDR3 region has the DNA TGCGCCAGCAGCTTGGGCCGGAGCTCTGGGGCCAACGTCCTGACTTTC. It is translated as CASSLGRSSGANVLTF.